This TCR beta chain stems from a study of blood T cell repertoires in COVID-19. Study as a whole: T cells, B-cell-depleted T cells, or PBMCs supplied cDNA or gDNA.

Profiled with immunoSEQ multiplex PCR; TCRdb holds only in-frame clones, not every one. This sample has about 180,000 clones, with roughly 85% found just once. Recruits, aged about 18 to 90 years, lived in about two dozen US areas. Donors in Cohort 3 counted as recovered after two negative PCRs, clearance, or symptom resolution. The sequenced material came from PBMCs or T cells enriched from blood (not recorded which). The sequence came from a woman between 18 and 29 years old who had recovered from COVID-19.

The CDR3 protein is CASSSNNEQFF. As DNA, the CDR3 is TGTGCCAGCAGCTCAAACAATGAGCAGTTCTTC. The chain links TRBV7-9 to TRBJ2-1; D not certain. V gave up 4 bases and J gave up 5 bases, with 3 bases separating them. The CDR3 contains 11 residues. Germline CDR1 SEHNR, CDR2 FQNEAQ (reference sequence). Together with reference TRBV7-9 and TRBJ2-1, the CDR3 gives the full variable domain: DTGVSQNPRHKITKRGQNVTFRCDPISEHNRLYWYRQTLGQGPEFLTYFQNEAQLEKSRLLSDRFSAERPKGSFSTLEIQRTEQGDSAMYLCASSSNNEQFFGPGTRLTVL.